This T cell receptor beta chain stems from a study of Graves' ophthalmopathy and Graves' hyperthyroidism (dated by TCRdb to 2017 to 2018). Background for the entire study: Peripheral blood was collected before any treatment was given, at the time of initial diagnosis. To tell Graves' ophthalmopathy apart from Graves' hyperthyroidism, and to predict which patients would progress to ophthalmopathy, the study relied on TCR beta repertoire signatures. In total, approximately 130 blood samples were TCR-sequenced: around 42 ophthalmopathy, 75 hyperthyroidism and about 17 hyperthyroidism-to-ophthalmopathy patients. To explore V-J signatures distinguishing ophthalmopathy from hyperthyroidism, a discovery set of under 110 patients (about 41 ophthalmopathy, roughly 60 stable hyperthyroidism) was enrolled. The independent validation cohort included approximately 19 hyperthyroidism patients plus 17 patients who later progressed from hyperthyroidism to ophthalmopathy. In roughly six hyperthyroidism patients, the T-cell repertoire of thyroid tissue was compared with the T-cell repertoire of blood. Following sample collection, hyperthyroidism patients were given methimazole at a starting dose of 30 mg daily, and ophthalmopathy patients were given high-dose intravenous methylprednisolone. What the work shows at the level of the full study, not this receptor alone: In cross-validation, the 13-signature model distinguished ophthalmopathy from stable hyperthyroidism with around 90% sensitivity and 81.08% specificity, while in the test set the corresponding values were about 80% and 75%. In validation, the model predicted ophthalmopathy progression with 55% to 71% sensitivity and approximately 78% specificity; 12 predicted patients were CT-confirmed with GO in a median of about 6.1 months. Most of the expanded thyroid clonotypes with a frequency above 0.001 were also detected in blood, and it was suggested that the thyroid immune response may be reflected by blood repertoires. No statistical method was used to predetermine the sample size, and group allocation was not hidden from the investigators.

This clonotype was seen more than once but under ten times. The antigen it binds to is not known. Per-nucleotide qualities are absent, and no much larger clonotype sits a single base away. Ophthalmopathy patients were characterized by moderately to severely active disease, a Clinical Activity Score of at least 3, a NOSPECS grade of at least 4, and a disease duration under 3 months. Anyone with other autoimmune diseases, uncontrolled infections, pregnancy or lactation was excluded from the study. Diagnosis was based on clinical symptoms, serum thyroxine, TRAb, thyroid ultrasound and orbital computed tomography. Ficoll-Paque density gradient centrifugation was used to isolate PBMCs from around 10 ml of fresh peripheral blood. Total RNA was extracted using Trizol reagent, and RNA quality was checked on an Agilent 2100 Bioanalyzer. The CDR3 starts with the cysteine, ends with the phenylalanine, and has 13 residues. Kept here is only the CDR3 DNA, which spans 39 bases and is read in frame from base 1. The germline V gene provides CDR1 MDHEN and CDR2 SYDVKM. Trimming at the junction amounts to 7 bases on V and 5 bases on J, and the germline ends lie 14 bases apart.

For repertoire sequencing, the TCR beta CDR3 regions were amplified from RNA transcripts. HTBI primers and the Qiagen OneStep RT-PCR kit were used in a first-round RT-PCR, which was followed by a second-round multiplex PCR, size selection and purification. Libraries were sequenced on an Illumina HiSeq2000 using paired-end 100 bp reads. Processing in the source paper ran as follows. SOAPnuke was used to process the reads, removing any read that contained adapters or uncalled bases, had a mean Phred below 15, or lacked an exact match to the constant primer or identifier. COPE v1.2.5 was used to merge high-quality paired reads. Clonotypes were defined as unique nucleotide sequences and were aligned to IMGT TRB V, D and J references using MiTCR v1.1. The analysis was limited to V-J combinations with a frequency above 0.0001, which together covered 99.2% of the repertoires. For each V-J combination, a TCR clonal expansion and chaos score was defined as the ratio of F50 clonal expansion to chaos observed in the TCRdist matrix. Features were reduced by Welch's t-statistics and random forest to over 10 V-J combinations, which fed a naive Bayes classifier. The similarity between thyroid and blood repertoires was quantified using the Morisita-Horn index. TCRdb reran the public reads through fastp at Q25 and MiXCR, keeping productive beta chains. Under each unique CDR3 protein, matching rows form one entry showing the most common genes and DNA. V and J calls and clone size were set by TCRdb, not the authors. The sample table holds 740,000 or so distinct CDR3 sequences, of which approximately 40% were seen once. Of the sample, roughly 46% is held by the ten largest clones.

The receptor comes from an adult man with Graves' ophthalmopathy. The source material was peripheral blood. In this chain, TRBV28 is recombined with TRBJ2-5, with a tentative D call of TRBD1 or TRBD2, each matching 5 bases. The base sequence is TGTGCCAGCAAGTTTGGGGACCTCGAGACCCAGTACTTC. Its translation is CASKFGDLETQYF.